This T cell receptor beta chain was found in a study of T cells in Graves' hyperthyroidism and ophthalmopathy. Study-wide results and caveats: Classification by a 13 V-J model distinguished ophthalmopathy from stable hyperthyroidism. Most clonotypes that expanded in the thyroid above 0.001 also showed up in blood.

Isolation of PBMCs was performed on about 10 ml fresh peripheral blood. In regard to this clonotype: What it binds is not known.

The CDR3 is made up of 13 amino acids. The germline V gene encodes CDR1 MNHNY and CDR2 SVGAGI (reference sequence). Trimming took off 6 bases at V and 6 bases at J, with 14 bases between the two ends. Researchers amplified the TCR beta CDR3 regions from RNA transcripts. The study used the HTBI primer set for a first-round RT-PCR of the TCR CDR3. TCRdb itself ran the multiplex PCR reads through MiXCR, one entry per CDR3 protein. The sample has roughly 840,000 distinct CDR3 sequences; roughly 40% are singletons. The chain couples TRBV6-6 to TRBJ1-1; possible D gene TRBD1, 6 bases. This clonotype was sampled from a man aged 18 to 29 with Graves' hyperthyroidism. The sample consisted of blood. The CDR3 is CASSSHRAAEAFF. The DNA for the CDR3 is TGTGCCAGCAGCTCCCACAGGGCCGCTGAAGCTTTCTTT.